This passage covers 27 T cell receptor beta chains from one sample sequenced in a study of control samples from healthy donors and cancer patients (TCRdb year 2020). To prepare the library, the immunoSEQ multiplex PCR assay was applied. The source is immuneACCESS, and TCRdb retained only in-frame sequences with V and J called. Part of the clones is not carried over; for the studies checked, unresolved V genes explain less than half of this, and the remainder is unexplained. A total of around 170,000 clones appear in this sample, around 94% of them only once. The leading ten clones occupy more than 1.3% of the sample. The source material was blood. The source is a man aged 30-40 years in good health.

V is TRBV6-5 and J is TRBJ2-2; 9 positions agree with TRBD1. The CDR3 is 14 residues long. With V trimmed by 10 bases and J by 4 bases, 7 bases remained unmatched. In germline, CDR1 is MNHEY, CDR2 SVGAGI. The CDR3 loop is CATSDRGVTGELFF. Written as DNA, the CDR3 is TGTGCCACCTCGGACAGGGGAGTCACCGGGGAGCTGTTTTTT.

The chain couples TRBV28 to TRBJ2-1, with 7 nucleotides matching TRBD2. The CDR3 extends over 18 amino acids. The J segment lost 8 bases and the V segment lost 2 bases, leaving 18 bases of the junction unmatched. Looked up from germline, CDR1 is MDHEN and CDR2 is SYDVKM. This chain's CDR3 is CASSLESDGTTWNYEQFF. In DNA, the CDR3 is TGTGCCAGCAGTTTAGAATCTGACGGGACTACCTGGAACTATGAGCAGTTCTTC. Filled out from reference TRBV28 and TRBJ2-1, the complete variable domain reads DVKVTQSSRYLVKRTGEKVFLECVQDMDHENMFWYRQDPGLGLRLIYFSYDVKMKEKGDIPEGYSVSREKKERFSLILESASTNQTSMYLCASSLESDGTTWNYEQFFGPGTRLTVL.

CDR3 nucleotide sequence: TGTGCCAGCAGCTTACGGAGGGAGGGCGAGCAGTACTTC. It yields the protein CASSLRREGEQYF. The gene calls are TRBV7-2 and TRBJ2-7; 7 bases are shared with TRBD2. V dropped 2 bases and J dropped 6; count of bases not matched to a gene: 4. CDR1 and CDR2 (germline): SGHTA, FQGNSA. CDR3 size: 13 residues.

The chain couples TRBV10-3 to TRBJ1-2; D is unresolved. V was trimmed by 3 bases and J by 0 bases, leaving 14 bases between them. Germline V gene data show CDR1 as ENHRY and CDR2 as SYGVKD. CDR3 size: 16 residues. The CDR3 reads CAISDATRGANYGYTF. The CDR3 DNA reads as TGTGCCATCAGTGACGCAACACGGGGAGCTAACTATGGCTACACCTTC.

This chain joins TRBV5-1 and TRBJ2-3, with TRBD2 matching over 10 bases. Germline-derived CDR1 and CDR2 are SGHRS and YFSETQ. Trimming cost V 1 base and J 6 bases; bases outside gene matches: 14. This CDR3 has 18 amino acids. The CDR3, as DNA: TGCGCCAGCAGCTTGTGGGCTAGCGGGGGCGGAAAGCAGGATACGCAGTATTTT. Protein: CASSLWASGGGKQDTQYF.

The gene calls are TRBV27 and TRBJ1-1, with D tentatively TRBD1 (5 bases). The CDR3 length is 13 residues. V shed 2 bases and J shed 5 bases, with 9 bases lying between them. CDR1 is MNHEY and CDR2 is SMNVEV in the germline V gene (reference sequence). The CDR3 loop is CASSLGGLTEAFF. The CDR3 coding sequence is TGTGCCAGCAGTTTAGGGGGATTGACTGAAGCTTTCTTT.

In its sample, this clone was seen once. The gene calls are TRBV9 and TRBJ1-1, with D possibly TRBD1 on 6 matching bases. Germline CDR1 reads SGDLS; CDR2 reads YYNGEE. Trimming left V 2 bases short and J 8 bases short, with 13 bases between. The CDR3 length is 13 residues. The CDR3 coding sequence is TGTGCCAGCAGCGTTGGTTACAGGGAGGAAGCTTTCTTT. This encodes CASSVGYREEAFF.

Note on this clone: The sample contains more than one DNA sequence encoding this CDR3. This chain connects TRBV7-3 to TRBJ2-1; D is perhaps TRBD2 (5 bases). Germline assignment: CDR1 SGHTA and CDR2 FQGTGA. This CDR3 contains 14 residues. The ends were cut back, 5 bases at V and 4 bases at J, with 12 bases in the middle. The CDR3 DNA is TGTGCCAGCAGCCTGGGCGGAGGTTACAATGAGCAGTTCTTC. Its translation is CASSLGGGYNEQFF.

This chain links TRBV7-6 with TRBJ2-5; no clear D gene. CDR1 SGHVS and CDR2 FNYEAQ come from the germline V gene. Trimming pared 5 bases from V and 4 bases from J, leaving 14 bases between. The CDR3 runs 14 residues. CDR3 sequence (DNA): TGTGCCAGCAGCCTACATTCGAGTGGAGAGACCCAGTACTTC. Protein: CASSLHSSGETQYF.

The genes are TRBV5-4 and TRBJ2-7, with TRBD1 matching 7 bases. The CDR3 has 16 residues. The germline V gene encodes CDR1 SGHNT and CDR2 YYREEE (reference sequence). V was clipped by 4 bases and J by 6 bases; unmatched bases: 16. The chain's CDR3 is CASSPLGGPGQGEQYF. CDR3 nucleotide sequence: TGTGCCAGCAGCCCCCTAGGGGGCCCCGGGCAGGGCGAGCAGTACTTC.

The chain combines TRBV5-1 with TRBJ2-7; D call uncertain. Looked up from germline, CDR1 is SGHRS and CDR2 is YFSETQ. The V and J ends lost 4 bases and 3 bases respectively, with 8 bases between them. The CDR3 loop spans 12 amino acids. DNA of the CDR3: TGCGCCAGCAGCCCGAACCTCTACGAGCAGTACTTC. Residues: CASSPNLYEQYF.

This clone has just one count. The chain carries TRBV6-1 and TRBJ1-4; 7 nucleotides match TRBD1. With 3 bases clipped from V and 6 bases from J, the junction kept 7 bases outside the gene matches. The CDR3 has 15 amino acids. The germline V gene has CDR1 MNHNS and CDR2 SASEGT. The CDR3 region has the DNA TGTGCCAGCAGTGAGGGACAGCCAGGGTATGAAAAACTGTTTTTT. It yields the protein CASSEGQPGYEKLFF.

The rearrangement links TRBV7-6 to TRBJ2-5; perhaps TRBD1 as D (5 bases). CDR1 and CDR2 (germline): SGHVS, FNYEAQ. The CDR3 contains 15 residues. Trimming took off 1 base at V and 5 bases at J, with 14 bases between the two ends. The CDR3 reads CASSLGQGVGETQYF. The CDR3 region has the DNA TGTGCCAGCAGCTTAGGCCAGGGTGTCGGGGAGACCCAGTACTTC.

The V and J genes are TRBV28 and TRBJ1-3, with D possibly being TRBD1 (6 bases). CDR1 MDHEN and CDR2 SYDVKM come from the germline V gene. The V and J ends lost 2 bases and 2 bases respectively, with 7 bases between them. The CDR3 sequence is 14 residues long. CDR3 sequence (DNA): TGTGCCAGCAGTTTACGACAGGCTGGAAACACCATATATTTT. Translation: CASSLRQAGNTIYF.

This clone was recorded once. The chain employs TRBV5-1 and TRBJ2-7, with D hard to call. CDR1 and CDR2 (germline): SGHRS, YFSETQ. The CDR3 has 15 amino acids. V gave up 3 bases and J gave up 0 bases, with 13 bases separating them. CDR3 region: CASSWFDSSSYEQYF. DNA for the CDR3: TGCGCCAGCAGCTGGTTCGACTCGAGCTCCTACGAGCAGTACTTC. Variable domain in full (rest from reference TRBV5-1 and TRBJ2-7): KAGVTQTPRYLIKTRGQQVTLSCSPISGHRSVSWYQQTPGQGLQFLFEYFSETQRNKGNFPGRFSGRQFSNSRSEMNVSTLELGDSALYLCASSWFDSSSYEQYFGPGTRLTVT.

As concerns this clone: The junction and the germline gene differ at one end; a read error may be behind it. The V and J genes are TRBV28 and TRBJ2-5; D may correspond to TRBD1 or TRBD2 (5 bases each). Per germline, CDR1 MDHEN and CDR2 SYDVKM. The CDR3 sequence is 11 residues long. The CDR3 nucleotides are TGTGCCAGCAGTTCCGGGACCCACCTAAACTTC. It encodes CASSSGTHLNF.

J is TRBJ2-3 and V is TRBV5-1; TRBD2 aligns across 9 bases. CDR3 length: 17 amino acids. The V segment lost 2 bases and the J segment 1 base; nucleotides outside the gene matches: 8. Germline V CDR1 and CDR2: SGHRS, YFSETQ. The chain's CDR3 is CASSFRTRTSGTDTQYF. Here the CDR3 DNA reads TGCGCCAGCAGCTTTAGGACCCGGACTAGCGGCACAGATACGCAGTATTTT.

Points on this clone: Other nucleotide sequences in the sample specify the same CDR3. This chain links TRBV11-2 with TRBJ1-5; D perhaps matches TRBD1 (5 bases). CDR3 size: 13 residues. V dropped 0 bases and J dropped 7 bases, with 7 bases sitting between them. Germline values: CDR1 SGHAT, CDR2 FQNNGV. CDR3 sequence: CASSLDRAQPQHF. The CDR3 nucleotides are TGTGCCAGCAGCTTAGACAGGGCCCAGCCCCAGCATTTT.

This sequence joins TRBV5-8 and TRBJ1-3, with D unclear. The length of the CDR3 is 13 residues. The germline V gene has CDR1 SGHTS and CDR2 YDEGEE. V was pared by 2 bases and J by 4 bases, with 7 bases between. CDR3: CASSFRSGNTIYF. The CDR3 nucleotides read TGTGCCAGCAGCTTTCGGTCGGGAAACACCATATATTTT.

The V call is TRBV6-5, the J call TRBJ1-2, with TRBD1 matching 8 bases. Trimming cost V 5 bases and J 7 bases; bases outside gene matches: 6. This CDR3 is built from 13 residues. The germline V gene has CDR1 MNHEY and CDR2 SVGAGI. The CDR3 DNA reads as TGTGCCAGCAGTCCCGACAGGGGTGGTGGCTACACCTTC. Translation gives CASSPDRGGGYTF.

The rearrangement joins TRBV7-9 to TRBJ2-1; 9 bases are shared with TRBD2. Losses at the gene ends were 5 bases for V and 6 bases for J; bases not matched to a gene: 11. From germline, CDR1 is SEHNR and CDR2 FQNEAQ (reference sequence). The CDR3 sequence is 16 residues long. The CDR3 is CASSLLGGRAVNEQFF. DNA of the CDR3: TGTGCCAGCAGCCTTCTGGGCGGGAGGGCAGTCAATGAGCAGTTCTTC.

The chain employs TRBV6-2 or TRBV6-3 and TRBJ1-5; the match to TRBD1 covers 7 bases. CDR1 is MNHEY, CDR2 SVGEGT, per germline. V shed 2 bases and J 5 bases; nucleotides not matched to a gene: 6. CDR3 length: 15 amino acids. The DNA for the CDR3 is TGTGCCAGCAGTTACGGCAGGGGGTTATATCAGCCCCAGCATTTT. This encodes CASSYGRGLYQPQHF.

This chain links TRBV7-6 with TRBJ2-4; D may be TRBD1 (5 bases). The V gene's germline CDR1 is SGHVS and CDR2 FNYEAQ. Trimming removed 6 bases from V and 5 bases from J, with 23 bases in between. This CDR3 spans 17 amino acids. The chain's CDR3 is CASSLNSWQGKENIQYF. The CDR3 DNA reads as TGTGCCAGCAGTCTAAATAGCTGGCAGGGAAAGGAAAACATTCAGTACTTC.

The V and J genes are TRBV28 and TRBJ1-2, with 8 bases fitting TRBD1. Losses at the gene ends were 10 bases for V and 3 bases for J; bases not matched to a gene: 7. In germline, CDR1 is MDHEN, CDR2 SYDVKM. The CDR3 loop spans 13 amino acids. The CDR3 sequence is CAIRGQADYGYTF. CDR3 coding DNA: TGTGCCATCCGGGGACAGGCGGACTATGGCTACACCTTC.

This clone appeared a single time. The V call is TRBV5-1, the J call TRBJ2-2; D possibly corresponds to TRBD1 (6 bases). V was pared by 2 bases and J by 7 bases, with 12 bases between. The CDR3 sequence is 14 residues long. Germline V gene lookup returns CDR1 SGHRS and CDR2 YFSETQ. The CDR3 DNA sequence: TGCGCCAGCAGCTTACAACAGGGTATCGGGGAGCTGTTTTTT. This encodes CASSLQQGIGELFF.

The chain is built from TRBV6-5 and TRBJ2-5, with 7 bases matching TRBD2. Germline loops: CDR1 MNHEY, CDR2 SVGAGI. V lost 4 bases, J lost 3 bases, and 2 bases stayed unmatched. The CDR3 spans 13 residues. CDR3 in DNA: TGTGCCAGCAGTTGGGGGGGGGAAGAGACCCAGTACTTC. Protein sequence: CASSWGGEETQYF.

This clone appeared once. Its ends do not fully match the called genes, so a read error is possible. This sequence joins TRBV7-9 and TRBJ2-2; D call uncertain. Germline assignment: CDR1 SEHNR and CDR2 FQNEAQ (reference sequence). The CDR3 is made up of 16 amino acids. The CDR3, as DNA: TGTGCCAGCAGGGGCTCTGGAGTCGCGAACACCAGGGAGCTGTTTTTT. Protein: CASRGSGVANTRELFF.